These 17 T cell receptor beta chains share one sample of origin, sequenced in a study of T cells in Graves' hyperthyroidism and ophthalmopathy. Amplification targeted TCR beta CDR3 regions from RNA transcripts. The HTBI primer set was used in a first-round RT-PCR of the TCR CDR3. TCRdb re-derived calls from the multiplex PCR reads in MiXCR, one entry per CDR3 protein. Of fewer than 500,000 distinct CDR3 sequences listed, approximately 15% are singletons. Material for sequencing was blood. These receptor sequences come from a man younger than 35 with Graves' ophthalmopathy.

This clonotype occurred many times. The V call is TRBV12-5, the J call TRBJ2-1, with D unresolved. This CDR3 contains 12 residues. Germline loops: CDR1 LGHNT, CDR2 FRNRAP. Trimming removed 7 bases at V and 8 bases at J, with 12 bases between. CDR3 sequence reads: CASAKHRDEQFF. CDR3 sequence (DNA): TGTGCTAGTGCCAAACATCGGGATGAGCAGTTCTTC.

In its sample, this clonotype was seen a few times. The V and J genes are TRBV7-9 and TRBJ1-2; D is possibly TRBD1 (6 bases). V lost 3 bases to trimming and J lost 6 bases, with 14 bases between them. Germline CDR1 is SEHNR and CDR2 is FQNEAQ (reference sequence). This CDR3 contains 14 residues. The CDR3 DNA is TGTGCCAGCAGCTTTACAGGGAGGGATCATGGCTACACCTTC. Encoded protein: CASSFTGRDHGYTF.

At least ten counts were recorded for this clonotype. DNA of the CDR3: TGTGCCAGCAGCTCCGGGACAGGGGGCTTCACCGGGGAGCTGTTTTTT. Translated: CASSSGTGGFTGELFF. The V gene is TRBV3-1, the J gene TRBJ2-2; the match to TRBD1 covers 12 bases. The V gene end was trimmed by 5 bases and the J gene end by 4 bases; junction bases not matched to a gene: 5. The germline V gene encodes CDR1 LGHDT and CDR2 YNNKEL (reference sequence). The CDR3 totals 16 residues.

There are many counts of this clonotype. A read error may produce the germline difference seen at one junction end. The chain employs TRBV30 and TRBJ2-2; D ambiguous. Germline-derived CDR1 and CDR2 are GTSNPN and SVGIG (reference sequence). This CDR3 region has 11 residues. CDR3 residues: CAWTVTGELFF. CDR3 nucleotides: TGTGCCTGGACCGTAACCGGAGAGCTGTTTTTT.

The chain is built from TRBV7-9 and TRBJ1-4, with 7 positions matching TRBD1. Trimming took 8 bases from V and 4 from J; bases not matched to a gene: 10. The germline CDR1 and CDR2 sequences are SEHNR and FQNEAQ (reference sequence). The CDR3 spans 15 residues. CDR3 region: CASGQGQADNEKLFF. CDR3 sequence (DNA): TGTGCCAGCGGCCAAGGACAGGCCGATAATGAAAAACTGTTTTTT.

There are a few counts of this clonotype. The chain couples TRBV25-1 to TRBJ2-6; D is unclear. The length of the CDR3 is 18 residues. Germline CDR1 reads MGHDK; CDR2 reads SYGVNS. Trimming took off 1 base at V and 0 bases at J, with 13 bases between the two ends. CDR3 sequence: CASSESWTVSSGANVLTF. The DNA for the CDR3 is TGTGCCAGCAGTGAATCTTGGACGGTCAGCTCTGGGGCCAACGTCCTGACTTTC.

Here the CDR3 DNA reads TGCAGTGCTGGGGTGGTAGGGAGCTCCTACGAGCAGTACTTC. This sequence encodes CSAGVVGSSYEQYF. The rearrangement joins TRBV20-1 to TRBJ2-7; possible D gene TRBD2, 5 bases. From germline, CDR1 is DFQATT and CDR2 SNEGSKA (reference sequence). The V end was cut by 5 bases, the J end by 0 bases, with 14 bases between. This CDR3 comprises 14 residues.

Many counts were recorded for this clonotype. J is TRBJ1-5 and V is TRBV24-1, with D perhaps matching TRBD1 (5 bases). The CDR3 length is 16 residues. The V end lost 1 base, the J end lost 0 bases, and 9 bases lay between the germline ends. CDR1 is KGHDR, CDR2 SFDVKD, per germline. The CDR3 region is CATSDFRGDSNQPQHF. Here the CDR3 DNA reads TGTGCCACCAGTGATTTCCGAGGGGATAGCAATCAGCCCCAGCATTTT.

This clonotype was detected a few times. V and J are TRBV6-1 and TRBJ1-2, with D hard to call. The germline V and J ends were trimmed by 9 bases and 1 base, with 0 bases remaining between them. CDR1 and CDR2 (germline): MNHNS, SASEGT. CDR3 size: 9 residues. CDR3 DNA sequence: TGTGCCAGTAACTATGGCTACACCTTC. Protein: CASNYGYTF.

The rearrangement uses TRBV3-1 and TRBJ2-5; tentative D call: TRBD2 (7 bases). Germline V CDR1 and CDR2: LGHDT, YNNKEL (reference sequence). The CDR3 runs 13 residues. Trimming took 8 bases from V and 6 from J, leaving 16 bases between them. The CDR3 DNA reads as TGTGCCAGCGAACAGGGAGGGAGGCAGACCCAGTACTTC. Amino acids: CASEQGGRQTQYF.

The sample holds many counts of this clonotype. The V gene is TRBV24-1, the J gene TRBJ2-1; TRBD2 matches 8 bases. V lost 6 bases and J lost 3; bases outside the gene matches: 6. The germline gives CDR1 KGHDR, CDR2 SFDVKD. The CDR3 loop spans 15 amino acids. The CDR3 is CATSYGSGGYNEQFF. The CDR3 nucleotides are TGTGCCACCAGTTACGGGAGCGGGGGCTACAATGAGCAGTTCTTC.

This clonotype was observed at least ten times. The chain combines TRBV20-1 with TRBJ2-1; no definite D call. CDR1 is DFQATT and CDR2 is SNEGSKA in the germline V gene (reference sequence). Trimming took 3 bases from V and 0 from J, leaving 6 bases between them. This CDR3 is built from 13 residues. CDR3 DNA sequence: TGCAGTGCTAGCAGGAGCTCCTACAATGAGCAGTTCTTC. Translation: CSASRSSYNEQFF.

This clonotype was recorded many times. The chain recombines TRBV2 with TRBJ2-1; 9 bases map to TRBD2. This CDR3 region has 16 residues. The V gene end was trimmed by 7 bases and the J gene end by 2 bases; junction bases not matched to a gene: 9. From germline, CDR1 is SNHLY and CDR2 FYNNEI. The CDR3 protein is CASILHLAGAYNEQFF. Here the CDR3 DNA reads TGTGCCAGCATTCTCCATTTAGCGGGAGCCTACAATGAGCAGTTCTTC.

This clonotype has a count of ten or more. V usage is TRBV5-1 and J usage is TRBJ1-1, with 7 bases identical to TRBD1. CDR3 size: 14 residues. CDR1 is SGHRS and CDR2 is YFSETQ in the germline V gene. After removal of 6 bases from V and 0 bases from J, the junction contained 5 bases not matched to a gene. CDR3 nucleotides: TGCGCCAGCACCGAGACAGGGCTGAACACTGAAGCTTTCTTT. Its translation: CASTETGLNTEAFF.

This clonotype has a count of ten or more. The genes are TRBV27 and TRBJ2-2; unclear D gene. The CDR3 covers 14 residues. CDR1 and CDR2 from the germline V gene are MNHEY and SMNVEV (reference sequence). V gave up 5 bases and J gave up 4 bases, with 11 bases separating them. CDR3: CASSPGHLTGELFF. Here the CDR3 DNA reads TGTGCCAGCAGTCCCGGCCATCTCACCGGGGAGCTGTTTTTT.

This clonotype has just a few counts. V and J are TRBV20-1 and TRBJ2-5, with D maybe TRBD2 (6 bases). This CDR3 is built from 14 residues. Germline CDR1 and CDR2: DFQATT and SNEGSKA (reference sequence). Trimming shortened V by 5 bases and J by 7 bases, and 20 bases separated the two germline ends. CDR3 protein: CSAPHREPTGTQYF. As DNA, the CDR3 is TGCAGTGCTCCCCACCGGGAGCCCACGGGGACCCAGTACTTC.

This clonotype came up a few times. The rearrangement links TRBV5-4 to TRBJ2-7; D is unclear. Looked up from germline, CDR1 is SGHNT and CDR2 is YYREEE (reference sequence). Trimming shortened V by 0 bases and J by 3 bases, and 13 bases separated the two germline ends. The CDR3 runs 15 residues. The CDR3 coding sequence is TGTGCCAGCAGCTTGGGAGAGAAAACTAACTACGAGCAGTACTTC. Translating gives CASSLGEKTNYEQYF.